This T cell receptor beta chain was sequenced during a study of blood T cell repertoires in COVID-19. About the research overall: Acute and convalescent COVID-19 specimens originated in the United States, Italy and Spain. Sources were T cells, B-cell-depleted T cells, or PBMCs; the material itself was cDNA or gDNA.

The CDR3 contains 14 residues. The germline V gene encodes CDR1 MDHEN and CDR2 SYDVKM. Per the original data handling: Cell counts per sample came from amplifying reference gene primers. TCRdb's copy holds only in-frame clones and misses some; the assay was immunoSEQ multiplex PCR. For V, J and clone size, that table is used; D and trimming come from the DNA. Seen here are 150,000 or so clones, around two thirds observed once, and the top ten hold 3%. In its sample, this clone was seen a few times. Sequenced sample: peripheral blood. The receptor comes from a woman over 75 with acute or convalescent COVID-19. The genes are TRBV28 and TRBJ1-1; D not resolved. CDR3 sequence reads: CATNSPTLNTEAFF. The CDR3 nucleotides read TGTGCAACCAATTCACCCACCCTAAACACTGAAGCTTTCTTT.